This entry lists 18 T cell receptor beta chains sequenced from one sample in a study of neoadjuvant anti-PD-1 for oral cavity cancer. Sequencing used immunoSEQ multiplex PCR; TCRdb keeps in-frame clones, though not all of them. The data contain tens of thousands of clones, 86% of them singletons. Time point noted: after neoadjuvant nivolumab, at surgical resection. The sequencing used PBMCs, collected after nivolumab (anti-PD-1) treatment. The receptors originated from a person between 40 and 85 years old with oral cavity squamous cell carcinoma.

The CDR3 bases are TGTGCCAGCGGTCCTGACAGGGGATGGAATACGCAGTATTTT. Protein: CASGPDRGWNTQYF. This chain connects TRBV5-5 to TRBJ2-3; 8 bases are a match to TRBD1. This CDR3 has 14 residues. Looked up from germline, CDR1 is SGHKS and CDR2 is YYEKEE (reference sequence). The V segment lost 7 bases and the J segment 7 bases; nucleotides outside the gene matches: 11.

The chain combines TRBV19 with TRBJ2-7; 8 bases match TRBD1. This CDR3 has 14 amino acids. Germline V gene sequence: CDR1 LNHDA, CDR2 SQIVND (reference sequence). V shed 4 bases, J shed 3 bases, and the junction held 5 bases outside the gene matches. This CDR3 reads CASSRGQGNYEQYF. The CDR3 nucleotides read TGTGCCAGTAGTAGAGGACAGGGAAACTACGAGCAGTACTTC.

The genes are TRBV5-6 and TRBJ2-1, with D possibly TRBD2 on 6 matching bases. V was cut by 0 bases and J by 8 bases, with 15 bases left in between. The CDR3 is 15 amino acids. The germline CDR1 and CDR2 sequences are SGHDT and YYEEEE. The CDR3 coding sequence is TGTGCCAGCAGCTTGGCGGGAGTAAGGTCGGATGAGCAGTTCTTC. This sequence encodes CASSLAGVRSDEQFF.

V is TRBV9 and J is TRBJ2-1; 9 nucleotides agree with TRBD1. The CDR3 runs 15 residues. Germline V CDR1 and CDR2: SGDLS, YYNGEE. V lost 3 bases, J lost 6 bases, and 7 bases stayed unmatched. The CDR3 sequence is CASSAPGTGSNEQFF. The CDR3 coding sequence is TGTGCCAGCAGCGCCCCCGGGACAGGGTCCAATGAGCAGTTCTTC.

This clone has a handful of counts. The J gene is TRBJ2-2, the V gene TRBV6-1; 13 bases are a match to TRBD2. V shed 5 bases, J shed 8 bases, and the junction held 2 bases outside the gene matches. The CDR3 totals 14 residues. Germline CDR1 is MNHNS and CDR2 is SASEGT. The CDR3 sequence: CASSWTSGGGELFF. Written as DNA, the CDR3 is TGTGCCAGCAGTTGGACTAGCGGGGGTGGGGAGCTGTTTTTT.

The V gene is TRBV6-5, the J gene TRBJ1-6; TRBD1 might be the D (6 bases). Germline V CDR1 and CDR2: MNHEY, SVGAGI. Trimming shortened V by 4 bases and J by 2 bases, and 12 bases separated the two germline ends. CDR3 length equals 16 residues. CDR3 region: CASSSNRATYNSPLHF. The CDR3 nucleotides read TGTGCCAGCAGTTCGAACAGGGCAACCTATAATTCACCCCTCCACTTT.

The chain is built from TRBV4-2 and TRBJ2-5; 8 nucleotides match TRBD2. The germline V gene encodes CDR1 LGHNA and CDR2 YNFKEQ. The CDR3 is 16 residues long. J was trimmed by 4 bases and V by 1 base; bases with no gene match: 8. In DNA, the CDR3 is TGTGCCAGCAGCCAAGGGTCGGGGGGGGCGGTAGAGACCCAGTACTTC. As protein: CASSQGSGGAVETQYF.

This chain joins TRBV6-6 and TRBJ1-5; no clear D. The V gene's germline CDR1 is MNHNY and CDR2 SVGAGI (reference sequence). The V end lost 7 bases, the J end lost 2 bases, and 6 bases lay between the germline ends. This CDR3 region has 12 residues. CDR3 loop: CASTEGNQPQHF. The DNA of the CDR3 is TGTGCCAGCACCGAGGGCAATCAGCCCCAGCATTTT.

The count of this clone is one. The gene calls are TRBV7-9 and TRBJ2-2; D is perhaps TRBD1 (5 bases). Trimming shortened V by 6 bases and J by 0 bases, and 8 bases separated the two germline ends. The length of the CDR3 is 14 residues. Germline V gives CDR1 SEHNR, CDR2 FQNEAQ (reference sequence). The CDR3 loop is CASSHRSNTGELFF. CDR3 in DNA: TGTGCCAGCAGTCACAGGTCGAACACCGGGGAGCTGTTTTTT.

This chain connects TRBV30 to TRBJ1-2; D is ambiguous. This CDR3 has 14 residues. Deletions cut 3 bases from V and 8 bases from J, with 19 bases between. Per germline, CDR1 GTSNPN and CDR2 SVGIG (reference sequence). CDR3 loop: CAWRSYRDMSGYTF. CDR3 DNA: TGTGCCTGGAGATCGTACAGAGACATGTCGGGCTACACCTTC.

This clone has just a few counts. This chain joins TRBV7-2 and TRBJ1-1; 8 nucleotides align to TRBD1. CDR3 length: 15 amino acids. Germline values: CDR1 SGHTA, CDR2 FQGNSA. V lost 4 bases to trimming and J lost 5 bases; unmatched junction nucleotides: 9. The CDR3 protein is CASSSRTGTGTEAFF. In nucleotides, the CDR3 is TGTGCCAGCAGCTCCCGGACAGGGACGGGGACTGAAGCTTTCTTT.

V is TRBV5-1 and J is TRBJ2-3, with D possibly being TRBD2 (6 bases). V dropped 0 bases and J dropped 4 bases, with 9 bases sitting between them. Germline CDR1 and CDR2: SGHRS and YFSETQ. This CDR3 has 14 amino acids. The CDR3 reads CASSLVEGSDTQYF. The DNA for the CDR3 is TGCGCCAGCAGCTTGGTGGAGGGGTCAGATACGCAGTATTTT.

CDR3 nucleotide sequence: TGTGCCAGCAGCCGGGATTCGGAGACCCAGTACTTC. As protein: CASSRDSETQYF. The chain joins TRBV11-3 to TRBJ2-5, with D possibly being TRBD2 (5 bases). Germline V gene data show CDR1 as SGHNT and CDR2 as YENEEA. CDR3 length: 12 residues. V lost 5 bases and J 5 bases, leaving 9 bases between the germline ends.

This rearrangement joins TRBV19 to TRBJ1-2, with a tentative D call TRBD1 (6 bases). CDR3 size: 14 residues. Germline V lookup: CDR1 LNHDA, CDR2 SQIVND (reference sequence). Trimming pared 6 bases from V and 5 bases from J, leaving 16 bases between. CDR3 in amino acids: CASRSTGTWYGYTF. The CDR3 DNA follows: TGTGCCAGTAGATCGACAGGTACCTGGTATGGCTACACCTTC.

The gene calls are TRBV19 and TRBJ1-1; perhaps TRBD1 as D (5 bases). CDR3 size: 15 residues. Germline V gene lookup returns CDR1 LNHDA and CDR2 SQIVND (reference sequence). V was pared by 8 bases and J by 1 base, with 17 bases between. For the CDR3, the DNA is TGTGCCAGTTTGCGGGGGAACCTCAGGAACACTGAAGCTTTCTTT. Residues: CASLRGNLRNTEAFF.

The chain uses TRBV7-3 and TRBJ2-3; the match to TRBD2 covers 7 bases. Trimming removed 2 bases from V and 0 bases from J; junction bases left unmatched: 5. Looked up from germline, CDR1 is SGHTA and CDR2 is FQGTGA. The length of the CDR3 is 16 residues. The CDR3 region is CASSLSGGRSTDTQYF. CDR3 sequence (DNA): TGTGCCAGCAGCTTATCGGGGGGACGGAGCACAGATACGCAGTATTTT.

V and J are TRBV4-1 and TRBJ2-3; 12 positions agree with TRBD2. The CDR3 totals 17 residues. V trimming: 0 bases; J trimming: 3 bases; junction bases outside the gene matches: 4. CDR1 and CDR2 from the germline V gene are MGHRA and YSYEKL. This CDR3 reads CASSQERLAGGTDTQYF. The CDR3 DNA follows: TGCGCCAGCAGCCAAGAACGTCTAGCGGGGGGGACAGATACGCAGTATTTT.

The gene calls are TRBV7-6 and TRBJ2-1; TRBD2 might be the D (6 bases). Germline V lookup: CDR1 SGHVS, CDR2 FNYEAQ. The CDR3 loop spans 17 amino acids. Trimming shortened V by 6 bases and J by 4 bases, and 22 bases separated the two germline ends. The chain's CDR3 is CASSQNAGGVKYNEQFF. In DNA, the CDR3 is TGTGCCAGCAGTCAAAATGCCGGCGGGGTTAAGTACAATGAGCAGTTCTTC. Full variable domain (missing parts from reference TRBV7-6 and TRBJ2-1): GAGVSQSPRYKVTKRGQDVALRCDPISGHVSLYWYRQALGQGPEFLTYFNYEAQQDKSGLPNDRFSAERPEGSISTLTIQRTEQRDSAMYRCASSQNAGGVKYNEQFFGPGTRLTVL.